This TCR beta chain was documented in a study of PD-1 blockade in classical Hodgkin lymphoma. As for the study in general: Patients were dosed intravenously with nivolumab at 3 mg/kg every 2 weeks. Study-level results: Exclusion applied to patients who initiated nivolumab less than 1 year following ASCT. It was among complete responders that baseline diversity resembled that of newly diagnosed patients.

Each patient experienced a relapse that followed autologous stem cell transplantation, and brentuximab vedotin exposure varied. Complete response, partial response or progressive disease made up the best responses. Remarks on this clone: Its antigen is not known.

The CDR3 spans 15 residues. V was clipped by 5 bases and J by 7 bases, with 15 bases between them. The V gene's germline CDR1 is SGHVS and CDR2 FQNEAQ. The assay was immunoSEQ multiplex PCR, and TCRdb's table has in-frame clones only and misses some. Among tens of thousands of clones listed, around 71% were seen once. The source is a human donor with classical Hodgkin lymphoma. The specimen comprised peripheral blood mononuclear cells (PBMCs), sampled before the second cycle of nivolumab. V and J are TRBV7-8 and TRBJ1-6; possibly TRBD1 for D (5 bases). The DNA for the CDR3 is TGTGCCAGCAGCGGACCGGCCGGGACCAATTCACCCCTCCACTTT. The encoded protein is CASSGPAGTNSPLHF.